The sequence of this T cell receptor (beta chain) was determined in a study of OX40 agonist ivuxolimab in advanced cancers. Sequencing used immunoSEQ multiplex PCR; TCRdb keeps in-frame clones, though not all of them. The sample consists of around 62,000 clones, approximately 87% of them appearing once. Trimming took off 4 bases at V and 10 bases at J, with 20 bases between the two ends. This CDR3 region has 16 residues. The germline CDR1 and CDR2 sequences are MGHRA and YSYEKL. This clone was seen a single time. The rearrangement uses TRBV4-1 and TRBJ1-6; D might be TRBD1 (6 bases). Sequences were derived from CD4+ or CD8+ T cells sorted from blood, sampled in a trial of the OX40 agonist ivuxolimab. The receptor's source is an adult with an advanced solid tumor such as melanoma, head and neck, liver or kidney cancer. CDR3: CASSPLYTGPQSPLHF. DNA for the CDR3: TGCGCCAGCAGCCCCCTCTATACAGGGCCCCAATCACCCCTCCACTTT.